This T cell receptor (beta chain) appears in the sequencing data of a study of CD8+ T cells in alopecia areata. As for the study in general: At a dose of 5 to 10 mg twice daily, oral tofacitinib was given to treated patients. General study results and limits: Persistence in scalp and blood during tofacitinib was observed for many expanded lesional clones. Normal scalp had lower clonality than lesional scalp, with alopecia totalis/universalis lesions showing this most strongly.

Following RNA extraction, reverse transcription yielded cDNA that acted as the sequencing template. Sequenced by immunoSEQ multiplex PCR; TCRdb stores in-frame clones only, minus some. The sample yields 90,000 or so clones, around 40% seen once. The treatment here: oral pan-JAK inhibitor, 5-10 mg twice daily. In alopecia areata patients, both lesional scalp punch biopsies and peripheral blood were collected. Trimming shortened V by 7 bases and J by 5 bases, and 18 bases separated the two germline ends. Germline loops: CDR1 SEHNR, CDR2 FQNEAQ (reference sequence). The CDR3 extends over 14 amino acids. There are a few counts of this clone. The antigen remains unidentified.

The starting material was CD8+ T cells sorted from blood, obtained at week 24, from a patient treated with tofacitinib. The rearrangement links TRBV7-9 to TRBJ2-7; the D is unclear. The TCR was taken from a human donor with alopecia areata. The CDR3 is CASNLPGEGNEQYF. The CDR3 DNA reads as TGTGCCAGCAACCTACCTGGAGAAGGGAACGAGCAGTACTTC.